Reported below is one T cell receptor beta chain. Its specificity is not known. Only in-frame clones appear in the TCRdb table, and some are missing; sequencing was by immunoSEQ multiplex PCR. This table holds tens of thousands of clones, roughly 74% found once. This specimen belongs to a study of vaccination effects on CD4 cells after COVID-19. Under the ViraFEST assay, PBMC were stimulated with viral peptide pools so that antigen-specific CD4+ T cells expanded. Sequencing was performed afterwards. Cells that had been cultured for roughly ten days were the source of isolated CD4+ T cells. Participants were given two doses of BNT162b2 or mRNA-1273 vaccine. IL-2 medium supplanted half the medium on days 3 and 7. Trimming removed 7 bases at V and 2 bases at J, with 15 bases between. The CDR3 length is 16 residues. Germline values: CDR1 SGHTA, CDR2 FQGNSA.

The receptor comes from a human donor who received a COVID-19 vaccine. The chain couples TRBV7-2 to TRBJ2-6; no firm D call. The sample was CD4+ T cells from PBMCs cultured with HCoV-229E spike peptides, taken after COVID-19 vaccination. CDR3 sequence (DNA): TGTGCCAGCAACCCCCAGGTGGTGACTGGGGCCAACGTCCTGACTTTC. Protein: CASNPQVVTGANVLTF.